What follows is one T cell receptor beta chain and its context. With a much larger clone just one base away, this may be a read error. This specimen comes from a study of CDR3 diversity in severe acne. The CDR3 runs 13 residues. Germline V lookup: CDR1 SQVTM, CDR2 ANQGSEA. V was shortened by 4 bases and J by 2 bases, with 11 bases between the two germline ends. Via MiXCR, TCRdb re-called the PCR reads, giving one row per CDR3 protein. This sample has over 90,000 distinct CDR3 sequences, with 51% found just once. The TCR sequence derives from a male donor with acne. This rearrangement joins TRBV29-1 to TRBJ1-1; D gene ambiguous. Material for sequencing was blood. The chain's CDR3 is CSVGRALNTEAFF. The CDR3 nucleotides read TGCAGCGTTGGCAGAGCTCTTAACACTGAAGCTTTCTTT.